This TCR beta chain comes out of a study of blood T cell repertoires in COVID-19. On the study more broadly: COVID-19 samples, acute and convalescent, were from the United States, Italy and Spain.

The germline V and J ends were trimmed by 4 bases and 3 bases, with 13 bases remaining between them. Per the germline V gene, CDR1 is SGHTS and CDR2 is YDEGEE. CDR3 length: 14 residues. The protocol was immunoSEQ multiplex PCR, while the TCRdb copy is restricted to in-frame clones and leaves out a portion. The table has some 150,000 clones, around three quarters seen once. This clonotype was obtained from a man at least 80 years old with acute or convalescent COVID-19. Sequences were obtained from peripheral blood. The rearrangement links TRBV5-8 to TRBJ1-1; D is undetermined. This CDR3 is CASSDYTRDTEAFF. The CDR3 DNA reads as TGTGCCAGCAGCGATTATACTAGGGACACTGAAGCTTTCTTT.